Listed here are 9 T cell receptor beta chains from one sample, sequenced in a study of blood T cell repertoires in COVID-19. Sequenced by immunoSEQ multiplex PCR; TCRdb stores in-frame clones only, minus some. The sample lists roughly 340,000 clones, roughly 90% occurring once. The sequencing input was peripheral blood. The receptors were sampled from a woman aged 25-40 years with COVID-19, enrolled during active disease.

This clone was seen more than once but under ten times. The chain is built from TRBV27 and TRBJ1-5, with a weak D call TRBD1 (6 bases). CDR1 and CDR2 from the germline V gene are MNHEY and SMNVEV (reference sequence). Trimming shortened V by 5 bases and J by 3 bases, and 20 bases separated the two germline ends. The CDR3 length is 17 residues. In DNA, the CDR3 is TGTGCCAGCAGTCCACTCAAGGGGGTAGACTCCAATCAGCCCCAGCATTTT. Protein sequence: CASSPLKGVDSNQPQHF.

The rearrangement joins TRBV27 to TRBJ2-7, with 10 bases lining up with TRBD2. The germline CDR1 and CDR2 sequences are MNHEY and SMNVEV (reference sequence). CDR3 length: 18 amino acids. V trimming: 2 bases; J trimming: 7 bases; junction bases outside the gene matches: 17. This CDR3 is CASSLRASGGAFPVEQYF. The CDR3 nucleotides are TGTGCCAGCAGTTTACGGGCTAGCGGGGGAGCCTTCCCTGTGGAGCAGTACTTC.

The CDR3 spells CASSERTSNLVPYEQYV. CDR3 sequence (DNA): TGCGCCAGCAGTGAACGGACTAGTAACCTTGTTCCCTACGAGCAGTACGTC. This chain uses TRBV10-2 with TRBJ2-7; 7 nucleotides match TRBD2. The CDR3 contains 17 residues. With V trimmed by 3 bases and J by 2 bases, 13 bases remained unmatched. From germline, CDR1 is WSHSY and CDR2 SAAADI.

The V gene is TRBV4-2, the J gene TRBJ2-7; TRBD1 aligns across 9 bases. J lost 1 base, V lost 6 bases, and 7 bases had no gene match. The germline V gene encodes CDR1 LGHNA and CDR2 YNFKEQ. This CDR3 comprises 15 residues. The CDR3 DNA sequence: TGTGCCAGCAGTCCGCGGGACAGGGCGTCCTACGAGCAGTACTTC. Its protein product is CASSPRDRASYEQYF.

CDR3 amino acids: CASSPGGARGYTF. CDR3 bases: TGTGCCAGCAGCCCGGGGGGGGCGCGGGGCTACACCTTC. J is TRBJ1-2 and V is TRBV5-6; a possible D gene is TRBD1 (6 bases). Deletions cut 4 bases from V and 8 bases from J, with 15 bases between. This CDR3 is 13 amino acids long. Germline loops: CDR1 SGHDT, CDR2 YYEEEE.

This clone was seen more than once but under ten times. This chain links TRBV2 with TRBJ2-1; TRBD2 matches 10 bases. Germline CDR1 reads SNHLY; CDR2 reads FYNNEI. The CDR3 sequence is 15 residues long. Trimming took 3 bases from V and 4 from J; bases not matched to a gene: 3. The CDR3 bases are TGTGCCAGCAGTGAGCTAGCGGGAGATTACAATGAGCAGTTCTTC. Translating gives CASSELAGDYNEQFF.

The rearrangement links TRBV10-3 to TRBJ2-1; the match to TRBD2 covers 12 bases. Germline CDR1 and CDR2: ENHRY and SYGVKD. This CDR3 spans 13 amino acids. CDR3 in DNA: TGTGGTGCTAGCGGGGGGGCCTACAATGAGCAGTTCTTC. Its translation: CGASGGAYNEQFF.

This rearrangement joins TRBV2 to TRBJ2-2, with 8 positions matching TRBD1. Losses at the gene ends were 9 bases for V and 1 base for J; bases not matched to a gene: 10. CDR3 size: 16 residues. Germline assignment: CDR1 SNHLY and CDR2 FYNNEI. In DNA, the CDR3 is TGTGCCAGTAGAGAGAGGGGGACAGGGAACACCGGGGAGCTGTTTTTT. Amino acid sequence: CASRERGTGNTGELFF.

The chain is built from TRBV19 and TRBJ2-5; TRBD2 might be the D (7 bases). This CDR3 region has 16 residues. Trimming pared 0 bases from V and 5 bases from J, leaving 16 bases between. The germline CDR1 and CDR2 sequences are LNHDA and SQIVND (reference sequence). The CDR3 coding sequence is TGTGCCAGTAGTATAGATTTTGGGGGGGCGCGGGAGACCCAGTACTTC. Translation: CASSIDFGGARETQYF. Full variable domain (rest looked up from reference TRBV19 and TRBJ2-5): DGGITQSPKYLFRKEGQNVTLSCEQNLNHDAMYWYRQDPGQGLRLIYYSQIVNDFQKGDIAEGYSVSREKKESFPLTVTSAQKNPTAFYLCASSIDFGGARETQYFGPGTRLLVL.